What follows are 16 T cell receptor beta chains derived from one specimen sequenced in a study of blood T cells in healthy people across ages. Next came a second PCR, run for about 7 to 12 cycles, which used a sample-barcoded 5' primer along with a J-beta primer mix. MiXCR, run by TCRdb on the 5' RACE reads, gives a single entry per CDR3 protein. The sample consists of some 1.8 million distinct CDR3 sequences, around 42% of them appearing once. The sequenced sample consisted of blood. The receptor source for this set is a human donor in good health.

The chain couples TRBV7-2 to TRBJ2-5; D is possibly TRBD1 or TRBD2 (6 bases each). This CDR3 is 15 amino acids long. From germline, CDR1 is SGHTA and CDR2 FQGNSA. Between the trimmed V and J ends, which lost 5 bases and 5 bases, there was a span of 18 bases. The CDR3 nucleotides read TGTGCCAGCAGCATACGAACTCGGGGGCTGGAGACCCAGTACTTC. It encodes CASSIRTRGLETQYF.

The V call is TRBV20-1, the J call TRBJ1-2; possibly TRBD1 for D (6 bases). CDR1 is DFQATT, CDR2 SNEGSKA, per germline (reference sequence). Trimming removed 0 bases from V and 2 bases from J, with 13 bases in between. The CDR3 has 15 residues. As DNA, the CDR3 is TGCAGTGCTAGAGATTCTGGACAGTTAAACTATGGCTACACCTTC. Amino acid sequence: CSARDSGQLNYGYTF.

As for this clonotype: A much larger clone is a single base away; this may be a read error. In nucleotides, the CDR3 is TGCGCCAGCAGCCAAGTTCTAAGCACCTACAATGAGCAGTTCTTC. Amino acid sequence: CASSQVLSTYNEQFF. This sequence joins TRBV4-3 and TRBJ2-1; D gene unclear. Trimming pared 1 base from V and 2 bases from J, leaving 9 bases between. CDR3 size: 15 residues. Germline V gene lookup returns CDR1 LGHNA and CDR2 YSLEER.

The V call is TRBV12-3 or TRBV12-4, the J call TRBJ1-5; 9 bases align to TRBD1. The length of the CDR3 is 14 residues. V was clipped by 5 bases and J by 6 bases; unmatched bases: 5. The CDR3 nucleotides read TGTGCCAGCAGTCTGGGACAGGGACCTCAGCCCCAGCATTTT. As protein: CASSLGQGPQPQHF.

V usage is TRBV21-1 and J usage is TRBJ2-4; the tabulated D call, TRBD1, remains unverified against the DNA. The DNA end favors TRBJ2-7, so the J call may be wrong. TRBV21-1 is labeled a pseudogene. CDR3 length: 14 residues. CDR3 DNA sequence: TGTGCCAGCAGCAAGGCGGACAGGAGCTACGAGCAGTACTTC. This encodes CASSKADRSYEQYF.

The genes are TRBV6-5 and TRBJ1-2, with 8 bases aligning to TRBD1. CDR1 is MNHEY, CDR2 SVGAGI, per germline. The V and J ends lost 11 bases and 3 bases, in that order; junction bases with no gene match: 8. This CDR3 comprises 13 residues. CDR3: CACGETGDYGYTF. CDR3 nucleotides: TGTGCCTGCGGCGAGACAGGGGACTATGGCTACACCTTC.

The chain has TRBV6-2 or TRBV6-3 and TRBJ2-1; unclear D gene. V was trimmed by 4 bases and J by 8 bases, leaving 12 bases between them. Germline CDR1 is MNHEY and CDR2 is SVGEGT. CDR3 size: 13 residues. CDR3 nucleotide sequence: TGTGCCAGCAGTTTACTCAGCGTCGATGAGCAGTTCTTC. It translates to CASSLLSVDEQFF.

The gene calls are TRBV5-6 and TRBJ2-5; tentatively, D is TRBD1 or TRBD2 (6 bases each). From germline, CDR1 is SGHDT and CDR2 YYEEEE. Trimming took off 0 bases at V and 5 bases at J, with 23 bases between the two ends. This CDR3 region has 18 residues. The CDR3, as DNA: TGTGCCAGCAGCTTGGCCAAGGAATCAGGGAGGAGGGGGGAGACCCAGTACTTC. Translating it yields CASSLAKESGRRGETQYF.

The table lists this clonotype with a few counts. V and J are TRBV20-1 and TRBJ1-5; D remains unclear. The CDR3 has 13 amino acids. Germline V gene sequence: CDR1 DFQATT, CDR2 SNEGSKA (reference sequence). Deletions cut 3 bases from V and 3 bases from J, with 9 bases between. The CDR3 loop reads CSASRGVNQPQHF. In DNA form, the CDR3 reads TGCAGTGCTAGCCGCGGGGTCAATCAGCCCCAGCATTTT.

In DNA form, the CDR3 reads TGTGCCAGCAGTCATCGACAGGGAGTGAAGGAGACCCAGTACTTC. Protein: CASSHRQGVKETQYF. The chain recombines TRBV28 with TRBJ2-5, with 7 bases matching TRBD1. This CDR3 is built from 15 residues. J gave up 5 bases and V 5 bases, and 11 bases lay outside the gene matches. The germline gives CDR1 MDHEN, CDR2 SYDVKM.

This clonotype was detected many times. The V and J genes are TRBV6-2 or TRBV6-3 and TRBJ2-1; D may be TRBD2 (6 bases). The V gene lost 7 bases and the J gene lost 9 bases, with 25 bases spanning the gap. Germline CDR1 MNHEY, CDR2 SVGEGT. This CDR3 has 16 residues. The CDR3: CASTSGGRGRFIEQFF. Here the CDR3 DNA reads TGTGCCAGCACCTCCGGGGGACGGGGCCGATTTATTGAGCAGTTCTTC.

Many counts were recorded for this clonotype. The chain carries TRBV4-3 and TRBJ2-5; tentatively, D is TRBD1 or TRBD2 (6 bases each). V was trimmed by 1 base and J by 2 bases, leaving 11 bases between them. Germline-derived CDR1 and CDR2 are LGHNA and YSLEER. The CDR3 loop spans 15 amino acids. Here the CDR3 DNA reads TGCGCCAGCAGCCAAGTGCAGGGGAGGCAAGAGACCCAGTACTTC. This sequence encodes CASSQVQGRQETQYF.

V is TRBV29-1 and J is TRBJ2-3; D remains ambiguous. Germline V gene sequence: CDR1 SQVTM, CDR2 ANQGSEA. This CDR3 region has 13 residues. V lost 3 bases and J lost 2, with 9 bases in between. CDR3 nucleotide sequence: TGCAGCGTTGATATAGGCGCCACAGATACGCAGTATTTT. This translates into CSVDIGATDTQYF.

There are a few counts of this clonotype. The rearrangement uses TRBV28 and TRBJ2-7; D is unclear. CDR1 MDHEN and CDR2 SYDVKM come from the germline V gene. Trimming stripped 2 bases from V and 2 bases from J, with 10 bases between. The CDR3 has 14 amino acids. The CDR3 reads CASSLVDLTYEQYF. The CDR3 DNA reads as TGTGCCAGCAGTTTAGTAGACCTGACCTACGAGCAGTACTTC. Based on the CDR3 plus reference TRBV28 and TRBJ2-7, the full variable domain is DVKVTQSSRYLVKRTGEKVFLECVQDMDHENMFWYRQDPGLGLRLIYFSYDVKMKEKGDIPEGYSVSREKKERFSLILESASTNQTSMYLCASSLVDLTYEQYFGPGTRLTVT.

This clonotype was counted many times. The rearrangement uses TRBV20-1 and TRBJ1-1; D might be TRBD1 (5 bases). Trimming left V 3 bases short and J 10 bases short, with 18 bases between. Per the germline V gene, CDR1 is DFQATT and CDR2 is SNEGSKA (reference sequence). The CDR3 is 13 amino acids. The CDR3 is CSASGRGRLRAFF. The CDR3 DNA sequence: TGCAGTGCTAGCGGACGGGGACGGTTAAGAGCTTTCTTT.

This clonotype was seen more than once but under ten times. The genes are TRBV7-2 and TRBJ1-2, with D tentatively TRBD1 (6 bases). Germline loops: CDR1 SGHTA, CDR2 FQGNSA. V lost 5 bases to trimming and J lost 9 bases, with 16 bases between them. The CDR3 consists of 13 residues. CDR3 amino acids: CASSRGGEIRYTF. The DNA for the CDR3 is TGTGCCAGCAGCCGAGGGGGAGAGATTCGCTACACCTTC.